This T cell receptor (beta chain) derives from a study of OX40 agonist ivuxolimab in advanced cancers. For the wider study: The costimulatory receptor OX40 (CD134) was targeted by ivuxolimab, a fully human IgG2 agonistic monoclonal antibody. Three dose-escalation patients achieved partial responses, one with hepatocellular carcinoma and two with cutaneous melanoma. Of the approximately 53 patients in dose escalation, about 20 had hepatocellular carcinoma, approximately 15 had melanoma, 9 had renal cell carcinoma and 9 had head and neck cancer. The paper covers the monotherapy dose-escalation part of the phase I ivuxolimab trial, which included N = 52 patients. The dose-escalation cohort was 82.7% male with a mean age of about 58 years, ranging from roughly 20 to 80. Peripheral TCRbeta sequencing was intended to test whether TCR sequence diversity was altered and clonal T-cell expansion was caused by ivuxolimab. Patients were allowed to have had prior anti-PD-1, anti-PD-L1 or anti-CTLA-4 therapy, and more than 35% of the dose-escalation patients had been treated with checkpoint inhibitors. Intravenous ivuxolimab was administered to patients every 2 weeks at six dose levels: 0.01, 0.1, 0.3, 1.5, 3 and 10 mg/kg.

Unmatched junction bases come to 6, with V trimmed by 6 bases and J by 3 bases. Inclusive of the bounding cysteine and phenylalanine, the CDR3 is 13 residues long. The only DNA kept is the CDR3, 39 bases in frame from the first base. The CDR1 and CDR2 encoded by the germline V gene are SQVTM and ANQGSEA. Genomic DNA was extracted from sorted cells for sequencing of the TCRbeta CDR3 region. The immunoSEQ Assay was used to sequence the TCRbeta CDR3 regions. TCRdb provides this immuneACCESS table in a form limited to in-frame rearrangements. Some clones are lacking; in checked studies, under half of them reflect an unresolved V gene, and why the rest are absent is not known. The sample contains tens of thousands of clones, approximately 85% of them found a single time. The ten largest clones take up under 20% of the sample. A word on this clone: It lacks a known antigen. No base-level quality is on record; no much larger clone is a single base apart.

The trial excluded patients who had a history of autoimmune disease or were on systemic immunosuppression. Peripheral blood for TCR sequencing was collected from all dose cohorts at baseline, on cycle 4 day 1, and on cycle 7 day 1. The samples were taken from a phase I, first-in-human, multicenter, open-label dose-escalation trial of ivuxolimab. Adults with locally advanced or metastatic melanoma, renal cell, hepatocellular, or head and neck squamous cell carcinoma were enrolled in the trial. Before TCR sequencing, CD4+ T cells and CD8+ T cells were sorted from peripheral blood as separate populations. Summary of the overall study and its limitations: The antigen specificity of the clonally expanded peripheral T cells was not determined. Partial responders in the 0.1-3.0 mg/kg groups had among the lowest normalized peripheral clonal expansion, especially among CD8+ T cells. At doses of 0.1 to 3.0 mg/kg, clonal expansion of both CD4+ and CD8+ blood T cells was observed from baseline to week 6. On average, CD8+ T cells showed more expanded clones than CD4+ T cells after ivuxolimab. Low levels of normalized T-cell clonal expansion were also seen in some patients who did not respond.

The sample consisted of CD4+ or CD8+ T cells sorted from blood, taken in a trial of the OX40 agonist ivuxolimab. This receptor was obtained from an adult with an advanced solid tumor such as melanoma, head and neck, liver or kidney cancer. The rearranged chain carries TRBV29-1 and TRBJ1-1; the junction holds 8 bases that match TRBD1. The DNA reads TGCAGCGTACTCAGGGGGCCGGACACTGAAGCTTTCTTT. Translated, this is CSVLRGPDTEAFF.